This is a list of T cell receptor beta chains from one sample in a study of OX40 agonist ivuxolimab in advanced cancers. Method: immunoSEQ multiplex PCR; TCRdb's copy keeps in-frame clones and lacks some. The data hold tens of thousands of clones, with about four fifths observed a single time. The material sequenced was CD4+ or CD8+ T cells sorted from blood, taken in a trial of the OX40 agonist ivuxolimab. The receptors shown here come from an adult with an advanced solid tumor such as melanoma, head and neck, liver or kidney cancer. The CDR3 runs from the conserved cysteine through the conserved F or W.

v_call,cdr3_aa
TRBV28,CASSWTGGVFANTGELFF
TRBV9,CASSVGQNTGELFF
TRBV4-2,CASSQVGGGKYEQYF
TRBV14,CASSQGHAPSPLHF
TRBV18,CASSPRLAGDNEQFF
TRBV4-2,CASPHCAAGVNAQYF
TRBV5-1,CASSLTGPRETQYF
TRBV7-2,CASSSTTGTGETQYF
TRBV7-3,CASSPAGSSYEQYF
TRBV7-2,CASRERAGGASYEQYF
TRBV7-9,CASSHGTEQETQYF
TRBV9,CASSPPPRGRGMNTEAFF
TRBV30,CAWNLQGSVNTEAFF
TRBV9,CASSVGRQETQYF
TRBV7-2,CASSRVRGIQYF
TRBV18,CASSPQGENQPQHF
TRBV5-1,CASKPRTGSGEKLFF
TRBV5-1,CASSLRGQGLTEAFF
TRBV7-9,CASSSQGASQPQHF
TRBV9,CASSVTGHYSSYEQYF
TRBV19,CASSPTGGISPLHF
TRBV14,CASSQDLGDKEYGYTF
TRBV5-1,CASSPRPSGGHTDTQYF
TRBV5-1,CASSLEQEPSGANVLTF
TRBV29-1,CSVVKGLLAKNIQYF
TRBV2,CASSGRLNYEQYF